The clone carrying this T cell receptor (beta chain) was counted between two and nine times. This table comes from immunoSEQ multiplex PCR, and its TCRdb copy is limited to in-frame clones, with some not included. Of 250,000 or so clones in the sample, more than 75% are singletons; the top ten hold 1.5% to 2%. These data are taken from a study of blood T cell repertoires in COVID-19. Those who participated ranged in age from roughly 18 to 90 years and resided in approximately 26 US areas. Per germline, CDR1 SSHAT and CDR2 FNYEAQ (reference sequence). The CDR3 loop spans 18 amino acids. V lost 10 bases to trimming and J lost 5 bases, with 33 bases between them.

The V call is TRBV7-7, the J call TRBJ2-7; tentatively, D is TRBD1 (6 bases). The sample taken for sequencing was PBMCs or T cells enriched from blood (not recorded which). The source of this sequence is a man aged 40-49 years who had recovered from COVID-19. CDR3 region: CATQHHQGGRGSLDEQYF. The DNA for the CDR3 is TGTGCCACACAGCATCACCAAGGGGGTAGAGGCAGCCTCGACGAGCAGTACTTC.